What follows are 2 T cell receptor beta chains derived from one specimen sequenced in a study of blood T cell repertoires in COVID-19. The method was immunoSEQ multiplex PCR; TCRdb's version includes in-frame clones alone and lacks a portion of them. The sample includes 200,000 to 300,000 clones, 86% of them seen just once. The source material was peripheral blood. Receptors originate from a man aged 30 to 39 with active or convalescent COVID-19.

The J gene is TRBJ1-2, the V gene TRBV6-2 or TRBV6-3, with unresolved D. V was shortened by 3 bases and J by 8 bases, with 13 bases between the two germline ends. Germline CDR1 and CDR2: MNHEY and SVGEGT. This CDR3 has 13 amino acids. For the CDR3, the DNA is TGTGCCAGCAGTTATGGAGGCCTGTCAGGCTACACCTTC. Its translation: CASSYGGLSGYTF.

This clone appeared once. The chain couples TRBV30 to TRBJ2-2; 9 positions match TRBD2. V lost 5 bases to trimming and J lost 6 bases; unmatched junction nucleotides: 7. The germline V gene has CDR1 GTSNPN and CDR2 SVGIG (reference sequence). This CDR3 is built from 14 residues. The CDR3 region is CAWRGGASAGELFF. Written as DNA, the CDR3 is TGTGCCTGGCGCGGGGGGGCCTCCGCCGGGGAGCTGTTTTTT.